The T cell receptor beta chain under discussion was sequenced for a study of response to subunit inactivated influenza vaccine. Via MiXCR, TCRdb re-called the RT-PCR reads, giving one row per CDR3 protein. The sample yields roughly 540,000 distinct CDR3 sequences, roughly 25% seen once. These data were also filed under a second study, of T cells expressing NK-cell markers. That publication notes: Generation of TCR beta cDNA was performed by 5'RACE template switching incorporating UMIs.

The source is a man aged 50 to 59 who received an inactivated influenza vaccine. Sequenced here: CD4+ T cells sorted from PBMCs, sampled 11 to 12 days after vaccination.

In nucleotides, the CDR3 is TGTGCCAGCAGCTCTACAGGGGGCTCAATCGGGGAGCTGTTTTTT. Translated, it gives CASSSTGGSIGELFF. The chain is built from TRBV7-2 and TRBJ2-2; 9 bases line up with TRBD1. The CDR3 runs to 15 residues. CDR1 is SGHTA, CDR2 FQGNSA, per germline. V shed 4 bases and J 7 bases; nucleotides not matched to a gene: 7.